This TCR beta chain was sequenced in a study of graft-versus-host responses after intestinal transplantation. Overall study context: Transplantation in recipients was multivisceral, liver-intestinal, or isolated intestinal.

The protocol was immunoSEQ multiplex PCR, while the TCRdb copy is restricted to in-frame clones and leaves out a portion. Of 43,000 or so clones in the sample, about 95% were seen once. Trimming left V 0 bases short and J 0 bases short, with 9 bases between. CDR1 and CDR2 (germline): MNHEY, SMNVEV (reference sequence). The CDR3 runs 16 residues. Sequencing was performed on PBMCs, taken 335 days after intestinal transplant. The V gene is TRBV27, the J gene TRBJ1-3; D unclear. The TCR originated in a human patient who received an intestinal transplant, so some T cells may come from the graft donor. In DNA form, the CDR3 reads TGTGCCAGCAGTTTATCGTGGGATTCCTCTGGAAACACCATATATTTT. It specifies CASSLSWDSSGNTIYF.